The 18 T cell receptor beta chains below come from one sample, sequenced in a study of blood T cell repertoires in COVID-19. Repertoires were generated with immunoSEQ multiplex PCR, while TCRdb's copy carries only in-frame clones and drops some. The profile shows around 260,000 clones, 75% to 90% of them singletons. Sequencing input: peripheral blood. These receptors all come from a man younger than 45 with active or convalescent COVID-19.

V and J are TRBV13 and TRBJ2-7; 7 bases agree with TRBD1. This CDR3 spans 14 amino acids. Per the germline V gene, CDR1 is PRHDT and CDR2 is FYEKMQ (reference sequence). V shed 3 bases and J 2 bases; nucleotides not matched to a gene: 4. The CDR3 loop is CASSFRDSAYEQYF. CDR3 DNA sequence: TGTGCCAGCAGCTTCCGGGACAGCGCCTACGAGCAGTACTTC.

The V call is TRBV6-5, the J call TRBJ1-2; TRBD1 is a possible D gene (5 bases). Germline CDR1 and CDR2: MNHEY and SVGAGI. The germline V and J ends were trimmed by 4 bases and 4 bases, with 13 bases remaining between them. The CDR3 is 14 amino acids. The CDR3, as DNA: TGTGCCAGCAGTTGGACCGACAGCCTCTATGGCTACACCTTC. Its protein product is CASSWTDSLYGYTF.

This chain links TRBV4-3 with TRBJ2-7; TRBD1 aligns across 7 bases. Germline assignment: CDR1 LGHNA and CDR2 YSLEER. Trimming at V came to 4 bases and at J to 1 base, leaving 7 bases not matched to a gene. The CDR3 spans 15 residues. CDR3 nucleotide sequence: TGCGCCAGCAGCCCGGACAGGACAAGTTCCTACGAGCAGTACTTC. Translation gives CASSPDRTSSYEQYF.

The chain links TRBV5-4 to TRBJ1-4; 8 nucleotides line up with TRBD1. The CDR3 is 16 amino acids. V was pared by 5 bases and J by 7 bases, with 13 bases of the junction left unmatched. Germline values: CDR1 SGHNT, CDR2 YYREEE (reference sequence). CDR3 sequence: CASSQGPRGRSEKLFF. In nucleotides, the CDR3 is TGTGCCAGCAGTCAAGGCCCCAGGGGGCGGAGTGAAAAACTGTTTTTT. Variable domain in full (rest from reference TRBV5-4 and TRBJ1-4): ETGVTQSPTHLIKTRGQQVTLRCSSQSGHNTVSWYQQALGQGPQFIFQYYREEENGRGNFPPRFSGLQFPNYSSELNVNALELDDSALYLCASSQGPRGRSEKLFFGSGTQLSVL.

This chain joins TRBV4-3 and TRBJ2-1; the match to TRBD2 covers 10 bases. The germline CDR1 and CDR2 sequences are LGHNA and YSLEER. The CDR3 is 18 residues long. The ends lost 0 bases at V and 8 bases at J; junction bases unmatched: 13. For the CDR3, the DNA is TGCGCCAGCAGCCAAGATAGGGCTAGCGGGGGACGCGGGTATGAGCAGTTCTTC. It specifies CASSQDRASGGRGYEQFF.

V is TRBV29-1 and J is TRBJ2-2; TRBD1 matches at 8 bases. Germline V gives CDR1 SQVTM, CDR2 ANQGSEA. CDR3 size: 13 residues. With V trimmed by 4 bases and J by 4 bases, 2 bases remained unmatched. CDR3 region: CSVAGTGTGELFF. In DNA, the CDR3 is TGCAGCGTTGCGGGGACAGGCACCGGGGAGCTGTTTTTT.

The chain employs TRBV10-1 and TRBJ2-7; 8 nucleotides agree with TRBD2. The V segment lost 1 base and the J segment 2 bases; nucleotides outside the gene matches: 1. This CDR3 spans 14 amino acids. The V gene's germline CDR1 is WNHNN and CDR2 SYGVQD (reference sequence). This chain's CDR3 is CASSEYGGAYEQYF. Here the CDR3 DNA reads TGCGCCAGCAGTGAGTACGGGGGGGCCTACGAGCAGTACTTC.

This clone was detected only once. The genes are TRBV12-3 or TRBV12-4 and TRBJ2-7; unclear D gene. The CDR3 has 13 amino acids. V dropped 7 bases and J dropped 5 bases, with 15 bases sitting between them. CDR3 sequence: CASTRTGADEQYF. The CDR3 nucleotides read TGTGCCAGCACCCGAACCGGCGCGGACGAGCAGTACTTC.

J is TRBJ1-1 and V is TRBV3-1 (or the pseudogene TRBV3-2); D call uncertain. The germline CDR1 and CDR2 sequences are LGHDT and YNNKEL (reference sequence). V lost 1 base and J lost 1, with 7 bases in between. The CDR3 has 14 residues. The CDR3 sequence: CASSQGYTNTEAFF. Written as DNA, the CDR3 is TGTGCCAGCAGCCAAGGCTATACGAACACTGAAGCTTTCTTT.

This clone appeared a few times. J is TRBJ2-7 and V is TRBV4-1; 10 nucleotides align to TRBD1. V lost 4 bases, J lost 4 bases, and 7 bases stayed unmatched. The CDR3 covers 15 residues. The V gene's germline CDR1 is MGHRA and CDR2 YSYEKL. CDR3 protein: CASSLTGQGIYEQYF. The CDR3, as DNA: TGCGCCAGCAGCCTTACGGGACAGGGGATTTACGAGCAGTACTTC.

The chain couples TRBV18 to TRBJ1-4; 8 nucleotides align to TRBD1. The germline gives CDR1 KGHSH, CDR2 LQKENI. The CDR3 runs to 17 residues. The V segment lost 6 bases and the J segment 7 bases; nucleotides outside the gene matches: 16. CDR3 loop: CASSQIDRGSLIEKLFF. The CDR3 nucleotides read TGTGCCAGCTCCCAAATCGACAGGGGAAGTTTGATTGAAAAACTGTTTTTT.

The chain has TRBV5-4 and TRBJ1-1; 8 bases line up with TRBD1. J lost 5 bases, V lost 5 bases, and 8 bases had no gene match. CDR1 and CDR2 from the germline V gene are SGHNT and YYREEE (reference sequence). CDR3 size: 14 residues. CDR3 loop: CASSPGQGATEAFF. The CDR3 DNA is TGTGCCAGCAGTCCCGGACAGGGAGCGACTGAAGCTTTCTTT.

This chain uses TRBV15 with TRBJ1-4, with 9 bases identical to TRBD1. The ends lost 8 bases at V and 8 bases at J; junction bases unmatched: 6. Germline V gene lookup returns CDR1 LNHNV and CDR2 YYDKDF (reference sequence). CDR3 length: 13 amino acids. The CDR3 protein is CATSDRGEEKLFF. The CDR3 DNA is TGTGCCACCTCGGACAGGGGAGAAGAAAAACTGTTTTTT. The full variable domain, with the rest looked up from reference TRBV15 and TRBJ1-4, is DAMVIQNPRYQVTQFGKPVTLSCSQTLNHNVMYWYQQKSSQAPKLLFHYYDKDFNNEADTPDNFQSRRPNTSFCFLDIRSPGLGDTAMYLCATSDRGEEKLFFGSGTQLSVL.

V gene TRBV7-9 combines with J gene TRBJ2-5; 9 bases are a match to TRBD1. Germline loops: CDR1 SEHNR, CDR2 FQNEAQ (reference sequence). With 1 base clipped from V and 5 bases from J, the junction kept 8 bases outside the gene matches. This CDR3 spans 16 amino acids. CDR3: CASSLGSTGGQETQYF. In DNA form, the CDR3 reads TGTGCCAGCAGCTTAGGCTCCACAGGGGGCCAGGAGACCCAGTACTTC.

J is TRBJ2-1 and V is TRBV18, with D possibly matching TRBD2 (6 bases). Germline V gene lookup returns CDR1 KGHSH and CDR2 LQKENI. The V end lost 5 bases, the J end lost 0 bases, and 8 bases lay between the germline ends. This CDR3 has 14 amino acids. Written as DNA, the CDR3 is TGTGCCAGCTCAGGGGGGAGCTCCTACAATGAGCAGTTCTTC. This gives the protein CASSGGSSYNEQFF.

The J gene is TRBJ2-7, the V gene TRBV6-1; unclear D gene. V was trimmed by 3 bases and J by 4 bases, leaving 4 bases between them. The germline CDR1 and CDR2 sequences are MNHNS and SASEGT. The CDR3 totals 11 residues. As DNA, the CDR3 is TGTGCCAGCAGTGATCTATACGAGCAGTACTTC. It specifies CASSDLYEQYF.

The rearrangement joins TRBV27 to TRBJ1-4, with D perhaps TRBD1 (5 bases). The CDR3 sequence is 15 residues long. The germline CDR1 and CDR2 sequences are MNHEY and SMNVEV (reference sequence). Trimming took off 2 bases at V and 7 bases at J, with 14 bases between the two ends. The CDR3 spells CASSLRGGLGEKLFF. DNA of the CDR3: TGTGCCAGCAGTTTAAGGGGCGGATTAGGTGAAAAACTGTTTTTT.

The rearrangement joins TRBV29-1 to TRBJ1-3, with D possibly matching TRBD1 (5 bases). CDR3 length equals 14 residues. Deletions cut 4 bases from V and 0 bases from J, with 10 bases between. Germline values: CDR1 SQVTM, CDR2 ANQGSEA. The CDR3 is CSVVGGDSGNTIYF. CDR3 nucleotide sequence: TGCAGCGTTGTGGGGGGGGACTCTGGAAACACCATATATTTT.